The 21 T cell receptor beta chains presented below share a single source sample, sequenced in a study of CD8 T cells in Susac syndrome. An amount of RNA that ranged from roughly 0.5 to 1 ug was reverse transcribed with random hexamers. Using its own MiXCR run on the immunoSEQ multiplex PCR reads, TCRdb lists one record per CDR3 protein. The sample has over 95,000 distinct CDR3 sequences, about nine tenths seen once. Input material: CD4+ T cells from PBMCs. The origin of the receptors is a human donor in good health.

This clonotype was found once. The chain employs TRBV6-1 and TRBJ2-1, with a possible D match to TRBD1 (5 bases). CDR3 length: 15 residues. The V and J ends lost 6 bases and 2 bases respectively, with 14 bases between them. Looked up from germline, CDR1 is MNHNS and CDR2 is SASEGT. The CDR3 DNA reads as TGTGCCAGCAGACCTCGCAGGGTGGCCTACAATGAGCAGTTCTTC. Amino acid sequence: CASRPRRVAYNEQFF.

This clonotype was counted only a few times. This chain joins TRBV6-2 or TRBV6-3 and TRBJ1-1; a possible D gene is TRBD1 (6 bases). CDR3 size: 11 residues. V shed 10 bases and J shed 5 bases, with 11 bases lying between them. Germline assignment: CDR1 MNHEY and CDR2 SVGEGT. The CDR3 DNA reads TGTGCCACCGGCCAGGGGACTGAAGCTTTCTTT. Encoded protein: CATGQGTEAFF.

The chain has TRBV7-9 and TRBJ1-6, with D hard to call. There are 15 residues in the CDR3. Between the trimmed V and J ends, which lost 4 bases and 10 bases, there was a span of 17 bases. Germline V gene lookup returns CDR1 SEHNR and CDR2 FQNEAQ (reference sequence). Here the CDR3 reads CASSSLGGASSPLHF. The CDR3 region has the DNA TGTGCCAGCAGCTCCCTGGGAGGCGCAAGCTCACCCCTCCACTTT.

This chain links TRBV29-1 with TRBJ2-7; TRBD2 agrees at 7 bases. The CDR3 has 13 residues. Germline CDR1 and CDR2: SQVTM and ANQGSEA. V was clipped by 6 bases and J by 3 bases; unmatched bases: 8. This CDR3 is CSVATKRGYEQYF. The CDR3 DNA follows: TGCAGCGTCGCGACTAAGCGGGGCTACGAGCAGTACTTC.

J is TRBJ1-2 and V is TRBV20-1, with TRBD1 as a possible D gene (6 bases). The V and J ends lost 6 bases and 1 base respectively, with 21 bases between them. The CDR3 has 16 amino acids. Germline CDR1 DFQATT, CDR2 SNEGSKA (reference sequence). In DNA, the CDR3 is TGCAGTGCACCGACCAGGGGCCAAGATAATAACTATGGCTACACCTTC. It yields the protein CSAPTRGQDNNYGYTF.

The chain uses TRBV2 and TRBJ1-5, with D possibly TRBD1 on 6 matching bases. The CDR3 covers 16 residues. Germline-derived CDR1 and CDR2 are SNHLY and FYNNEI. V lost 1 base and J 2 bases, leaving 12 bases between the germline ends. The CDR3, as DNA: TGTGCCAGCAGTGAAGACAGGGTCAGAGGCAATCAGCCCCAGCATTTT. Its translation: CASSEDRVRGNQPQHF.

The J gene is TRBJ1-5, the V gene TRBV19; possible D gene TRBD1, 5 bases. This CDR3 is 15 amino acids long. The V gene's germline CDR1 is LNHDA and CDR2 SQIVND (reference sequence). V was clipped by 3 bases and J by 5 bases, with 14 bases between them. The CDR3 here is CASSMGGASHQPQHF. The CDR3 DNA reads TGTGCCAGTAGTATGGGAGGGGCCTCGCATCAGCCCCAGCATTTT.

The V call is TRBV29-1, the J call TRBJ2-1; D unclear. The CDR3 sequence is 12 residues long. Trimming pared 7 bases from V and 9 bases from J, leaving 16 bases between. Germline V gene sequence: CDR1 SQVTM, CDR2 ANQGSEA. CDR3 region: CSARLRHGEQFF. The CDR3 DNA is TGCAGCGCTCGACTTAGACACGGTGAGCAGTTCTTC.

This chain uses TRBV6-6 with TRBJ2-5; D tentatively fits TRBD1 or TRBD2 (6 bases each). Trimming cost V 8 bases and J 9 bases, with 25 bases left between them. The CDR3 extends over 15 amino acids. In germline, CDR1 is MNHNY, CDR2 SVGAGI (reference sequence). The CDR3 bases are TGTGCCAGCTTTGGGGGGTCGGACAGATCTATGGCCCAGTACTTC. This translates into CASFGGSDRSMAQYF.

The chain recombines TRBV19 with TRBJ2-1; D is undetermined. The germline gives CDR1 LNHDA, CDR2 SQIVND (reference sequence). V was pared by 1 base and J by 9 bases, with 10 bases between. There are 13 residues in the CDR3. The CDR3 region is CASSIGYLTEQFF. As DNA, the CDR3 is TGTGCCAGTAGTATAGGGTACTTGACTGAGCAGTTCTTC.

V and J are TRBV5-1 and TRBJ1-4; 9 nucleotides match TRBD1. Germline trimming cut 3 bases from V and 7 bases from J; bases unmatched to any gene: 4. Germline CDR1 and CDR2: SGHRS and YFSETQ. The CDR3 has 14 residues. CDR3 bases: TGCGCCAGCAGCTGGACAGGGGAGCTTGAAAAACTGTTTTTT. Its protein product is CASSWTGELEKLFF.

This sequence joins TRBV6-6 and TRBJ2-5; D is undetermined. This CDR3 has 15 residues. Trimming took off 7 bases at V and 2 bases at J, with 17 bases between the two ends. Germline lookup yields CDR1 MNHNY and CDR2 SVGAGI (reference sequence). CDR3 loop: CASNAMGSSQETQYF. Here the CDR3 DNA reads TGTGCCAGCAACGCAATGGGGTCGTCGCAAGAGACCCAGTACTTC.

This rearrangement joins TRBV21-1 to TRBJ1-1; the DNA was not compared with TRBD1, the D call given in the table. TRBV21-1 is a pseudogene locus. The CDR3 spans 17 residues. The CDR3 bases are TGTGCCAGCAGCAAATGGGGGGGTATTCACATGAACACTGAAGCTTTCTTT. Its translation is CASSKWGGIHMNTEAFF.

CDR3 region: CASRGQGGHGQHQPQHF. In nucleotides, the CDR3 is TGTGCCAGCCGGGGACAGGGAGGCCACGGTCAGCATCAGCCCCAGCATTTT. This chain uses TRBV19 with TRBJ1-5; 9 bases agree with TRBD1. This CDR3 is built from 17 residues. Germline CDR1 is LNHDA and CDR2 is SQIVND (reference sequence). The V segment lost 9 bases and the J segment 5 bases; nucleotides outside the gene matches: 17. The entire variable domain, with the rest obtained from reference TRBV19 and TRBJ1-5, is as follows: DGGITQSPKYLFRKEGQNVTLSCEQNLNHDAMYWYRQDPGQGLRLIYYSQIVNDFQKGDIAEGYSVSREKKESFPLTVTSAQKNPTAFYLCASRGQGGHGQHQPQHFGDGTRLSIL.

J is TRBJ1-3 and V is TRBV29-1, with a weak D call TRBD1 (6 bases). The CDR3 sequence is 11 residues long. The V end was cut by 4 bases, the J end by 8 bases, with 9 bases between. Germline V gene data show CDR1 as SQVTM and CDR2 as ANQGSEA. CDR3 sequence reads: CSVVGGHTIYF. For the CDR3, the DNA is TGCAGCGTTGTTGGGGGCCACACCATATATTTT.

The V and J genes are TRBV5-1 and TRBJ1-1, with D unclear. The CDR3 is made up of 14 amino acids. V was pared by 6 bases and J by 1 base, with 13 bases between. The germline CDR1 and CDR2 sequences are SGHRS and YFSETQ. The CDR3 coding sequence is TGCGCCAGCACCACCACGACCGGGAACACTGAAGCTTTCTTT. This sequence encodes CASTTTTGNTEAFF.

Only a few counts were recorded for this clonotype. J is TRBJ2-7 and V is TRBV13; no firm D call. CDR3 length equals 12 residues. V was pared by 5 bases and J by 5 bases, with 10 bases between. The V gene's germline CDR1 is PRHDT and CDR2 FYEKMQ (reference sequence). The CDR3 here is CASSHGGNEQYF. As DNA, the CDR3 is TGTGCCAGCAGCCATGGTGGGAACGAGCAGTACTTC. The full variable domain, completed using reference TRBV13 and TRBJ2-7, is AAGVIQSPRHLIKEKRETATLKCYPIPRHDTVYWYQQGPGQDPQFLISFYEKMQSDKGSIPDRFSAQQFSDYHSELNMSSLELGDSALYFCASSHGGNEQYFGPGTRLTVT.

This rearrangement joins TRBV3-1 to TRBJ1-5; the D is unclear. The germline V gene encodes CDR1 LGHDT and CDR2 YNNKEL (reference sequence). Trimming left V 1 base short and J 8 bases short, with 12 bases between. The CDR3 contains 14 residues. CDR3 coding DNA: TGTGCCAGCAGCCAAGGGGGAGGCCGGGAGCCCCAGCATTTT. Its translation: CASSQGGGREPQHF.

V and J are TRBV12-3 or TRBV12-4 and TRBJ1-1; tentative D call: TRBD1 (5 bases). V dropped 1 base and J dropped 10 bases, with 16 bases sitting between them. This CDR3 contains 14 residues. CDR3 bases: TGTGCCAGCAGTTTAGACTCCGGGGCGGTGACAGCTTTCTTT. It translates to CASSLDSGAVTAFF.

The chain employs TRBV20-1 and TRBJ1-5; 10 nucleotides align to TRBD1. The V segment lost 3 bases and the J segment 10 bases; nucleotides outside the gene matches: 6. The CDR3 is made up of 13 amino acids. The germline gives CDR1 DFQATT, CDR2 SNEGSKA (reference sequence). CDR3 nucleotide sequence: TGCAGTGCTAGCCCGGGACAGGGGCACCCCCAGCATTTT. It codes for CSASPGQGHPQHF.

This clonotype was observed once. This chain links TRBV7-9 with TRBJ2-2, with 10 bases identical to TRBD2. CDR1 is SEHNR, CDR2 FQNEAQ, per germline (reference sequence). The CDR3 is made up of 15 amino acids. V lost 6 bases and J lost 6; bases outside the gene matches: 7. CDR3 sequence: CASSPGLASSGELFF. CDR3 nucleotide sequence: TGTGCCAGCAGTCCGGGACTAGCGTCCTCCGGGGAGCTGTTTTTT. The whole variable domain, remainder taken from reference TRBV7-9 and TRBJ2-2, is DTGVSQNPRHKITKRGQNVTFRCDPISEHNRLYWYRQTLGQGPEFLTYFQNEAQLEKSRLLSDRFSAERPKGSFSTLEIQRTEQGDSAMYLCASSPGLASSGELFFGEGSRLTVL.